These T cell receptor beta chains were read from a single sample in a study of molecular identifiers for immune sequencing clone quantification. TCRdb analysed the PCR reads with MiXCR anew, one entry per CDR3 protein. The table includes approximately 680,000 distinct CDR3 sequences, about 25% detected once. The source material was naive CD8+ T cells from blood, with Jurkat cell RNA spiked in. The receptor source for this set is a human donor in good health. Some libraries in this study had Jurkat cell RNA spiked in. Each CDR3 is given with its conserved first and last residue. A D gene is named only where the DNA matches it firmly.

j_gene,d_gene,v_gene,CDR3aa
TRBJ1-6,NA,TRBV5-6,CASSLVRAPNSPLHF
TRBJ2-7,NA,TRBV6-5,CASSYSRSYEQYF
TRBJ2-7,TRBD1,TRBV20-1,CSAPIRRQGSDEQYF
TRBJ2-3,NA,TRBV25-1,CASRTDFTQYF
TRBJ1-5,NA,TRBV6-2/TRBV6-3,CASSYYGSDNQPQHF
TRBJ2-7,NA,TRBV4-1,CASSPRDTSSYEQYF
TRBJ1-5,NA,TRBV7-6,CARSLQGGGQPQHF
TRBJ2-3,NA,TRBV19,CASSIDLGNTGTDTQYF
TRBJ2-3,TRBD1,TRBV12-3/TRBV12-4,CASSFWQGVNTQYF
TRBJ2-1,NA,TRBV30,CAWSDTDKEQFF
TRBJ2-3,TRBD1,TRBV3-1,CATGQGSSDTQYF